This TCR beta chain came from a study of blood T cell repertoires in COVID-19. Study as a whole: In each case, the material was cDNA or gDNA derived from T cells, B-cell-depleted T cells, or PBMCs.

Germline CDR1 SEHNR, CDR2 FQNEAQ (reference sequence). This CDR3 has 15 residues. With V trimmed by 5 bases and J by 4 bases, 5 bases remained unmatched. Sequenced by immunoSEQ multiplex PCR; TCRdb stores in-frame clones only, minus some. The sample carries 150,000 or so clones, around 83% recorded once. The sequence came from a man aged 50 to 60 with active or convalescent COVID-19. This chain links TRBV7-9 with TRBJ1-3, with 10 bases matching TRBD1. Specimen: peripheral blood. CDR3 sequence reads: CASSMGQGSGNTIYF. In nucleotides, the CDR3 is TGTGCCAGCAGCATGGGACAGGGGAGCGGAAACACCATATATTTT.